The 23 T cell receptor beta chains reported below all come from one sample, sequenced in a study of shared clonotypes between healthy human individuals. Clones were sequenced by immunoSEQ multiplex PCR, and TCRdb holds only the in-frame ones, with some missing. The sample carries about 1.5 million clones, 95% to 99% recorded once. Source material: naive CD4+ T cells sorted from blood. Subset described: CD45RA+ positively selected. These receptors were collected from a young man in good health.

The chain uses TRBV7-8 and TRBJ1-1, with 8 nucleotides matching TRBD1. The CDR3 sequence is 19 residues long. Losses at the gene ends were 3 bases for V and 3 bases for J; bases not matched to a gene: 18. The germline CDR1 and CDR2 sequences are SGHVS and FQNEAQ. This chain's CDR3 is CASSFFGWTGKRPYTEAFF. Written as DNA, the CDR3 is TGTGCCAGCAGCTTTTTCGGGTGGACAGGGAAGCGGCCGTACACTGAAGCTTTCTTT. Full variable domain (outside the CDR3, taken from reference TRBV7-8 and TRBJ1-1): GAGVSQSPRYKVAKRGQDVALRCDPISGHVSLFWYQQALGQGPEFLTYFQNEAQLDKSGLPSDRFFAERPEGSVSTLKIQRTQQEDSAVYLCASSFFGWTGKRPYTEAFFGQGTRLTVV.

The chain links TRBV19 to TRBJ2-1; 10 bases are a match to TRBD2. Trimming took 5 bases from V and 4 from J; bases not matched to a gene: 8. The V gene's germline CDR1 is LNHDA and CDR2 SQIVND (reference sequence). There are 16 residues in the CDR3. The CDR3, as DNA: TGTGCCAGTAGTGATTTAAGGACTAGCGGATACAATGAGCAGTTCTTC. Protein sequence: CASSDLRTSGYNEQFF.

The rearrangement uses TRBV7-9 and TRBJ1-2; 9 bases are a match to TRBD1. There are 16 residues in the CDR3. Germline assignment: CDR1 SEHNR and CDR2 FQNEAQ (reference sequence). The J segment lost 1 base and the V segment lost 5 bases, leaving 8 bases of the junction unmatched. CDR3 residues: CASSNKRTGDNYGYTF. CDR3 bases: TGTGCCAGCAGCAACAAAAGGACAGGGGATAACTATGGCTACACCTTC.

The sample holds one count of this clone. The CDR3 region is CASSVYWALGTYNEQFF. DNA of the CDR3: TGTGCCAGCAGCGTTTATTGGGCTCTAGGCACCTACAATGAGCAGTTCTTC. The J gene is TRBJ2-1, the V gene TRBV9; D remains unclear. Trimming cost V 2 bases and J 2 bases, with 17 bases left between them. The CDR3 length is 17 residues. CDR1 is SGDLS, CDR2 YYNGEE, per germline.

J is TRBJ2-5 and V is TRBV10-3; TRBD2 agrees at 9 bases. Trimming at V came to 2 bases and at J to 3 bases, leaving 7 bases not matched to a gene. The CDR3 is made up of 16 amino acids. The germline gives CDR1 ENHRY, CDR2 SYGVKD. CDR3 in DNA: TGTGCCATCAGTGAGGGAGTAGCGGGAGTCAAAGAGACCCAGTACTTC. It translates to CAISEGVAGVKETQYF.

This clone has a single count. The V gene is TRBV5-1, the J gene TRBJ2-1, with 7 bases lining up with TRBD1. Trimming at V came to 6 bases and at J to 7 bases, leaving 10 bases not matched to a gene. Germline lookup yields CDR1 SGHRS and CDR2 YFSETQ. The CDR3 loop spans 14 amino acids. CDR3 nucleotide sequence: TGCGCCAGCACTAAGACAGGGAGCTTTAATGAGCAGTTCTTC. This translates into CASTKTGSFNEQFF.

V is TRBV5-4 and J is TRBJ2-3; TRBD2 matches at 9 bases. Germline V CDR1 and CDR2: SGHNT, YYREEE (reference sequence). The CDR3 has 17 amino acids. The trim removed 0 bases at V and 4 bases at J, leaving 9 bases unmatched. The CDR3 sequence: CASSLVGRTSDADTQYF. Written as DNA, the CDR3 is TGTGCCAGCAGCTTGGTGGGGAGGACTAGCGATGCAGATACGCAGTATTTT.

The V and J genes are TRBV6-6 and TRBJ2-7; 9 positions match TRBD1. The germline V gene encodes CDR1 MNHNY and CDR2 SVGAGI (reference sequence). The CDR3 is made up of 16 amino acids. The junction had 9 bases not matched to a gene; V was cut back by 4 bases and J by 2 bases. CDR3: CASSLKGQGGAYEQYF. In DNA, the CDR3 is TGTGCCAGCAGTTTAAAGGGACAGGGAGGGGCCTACGAGCAGTACTTC.

As for this clone: Other DNA sequences from this sample encode an identical CDR3 as well. This sequence joins TRBV9 and TRBJ2-1; unclear D gene. The germline V gene encodes CDR1 SGDLS and CDR2 YYNGEE. The V end lost 0 bases, the J end lost 2 bases, and 9 bases lay between the germline ends. The CDR3 sequence is 15 residues long. The CDR3 DNA reads TGTGCCAGCAGCGTAGATGGGCGGACCTACAATGAGCAGTTCTTC. It yields the protein CASSVDGRTYNEQFF.

V usage is TRBV9 and J usage is TRBJ1-5, with a tentative D call TRBD1 (6 bases). There are 15 residues in the CDR3. V lost 0 bases, J lost 7 bases, and 14 bases lay in between. Germline V gene lookup returns CDR1 SGDLS and CDR2 YYNGEE. The CDR3 nucleotides read TGTGCCAGCAGCGTAGAGGAGGGGGGAGAGCAGCCCCAGCATTTT. It specifies CASSVEEGGEQPQHF.

The CDR3 DNA is TGTGCCTGGAGTGTTCGGGGACAGGTCTATGGCTACACCTTC. As protein: CAWSVRGQVYGYTF. The chain employs TRBV30 and TRBJ1-2; 8 bases line up with TRBD1. The CDR3 is 14 residues long. Looked up from germline, CDR1 is GTSNPN and CDR2 is SVGIG (reference sequence). Trimming cost V 0 bases and J 4 bases; bases outside gene matches: 4.

In the case of this clone: Other DNA sequences in this specimen translate into the identical CDR3. The chain couples TRBV7-3 to TRBJ2-1; 9 bases line up with TRBD2. The CDR3 length is 15 residues. Germline loops: CDR1 SGHTA, CDR2 FQGTGA. Trimming took 5 bases from V and 5 from J; bases not matched to a gene: 7. The CDR3 nucleotides read TGTGCCAGCAGCCTCGGCCTAGCGGGAAACAATGAGCAGTTCTTC. It codes for CASSLGLAGNNEQFF. Using reference TRBV7-3 and TRBJ2-1 for the parts outside the CDR3, the full variable domain is GAGVSQTPSNKVTEKGKYVELRCDPISGHTALYWYRQSLGQGPEFLIYFQGTGAADDSGLPNDRFFAVRPEGSVSTLKIQRTERGDSAVYLCASSLGLAGNNEQFFGPGTRLTVL.

This chain joins TRBV29-1 and TRBJ2-7; tentatively, D is TRBD1 (6 bases). Germline V gene data show CDR1 as SQVTM and CDR2 as ANQGSEA. V was clipped by 4 bases and J by 0 bases, with 13 bases between them. The CDR3 length is 14 residues. The CDR3 nucleotides are TGCAGCGTTGGGGGGCAGGGATCCTCCTACGAGCAGTACTTC. Translated: CSVGGQGSSYEQYF.

Remarks on this clone: A junction end diverges from the germline sequence, so it may reflect a read error. The V gene is TRBV7-7, the J gene TRBJ2-2, with D perhaps TRBD1 or TRBD2 (5 bases each). The CDR3 is 14 amino acids. Germline V CDR1 and CDR2: SSHAT, FNYEAQ (reference sequence). The CDR3 nucleotides read TGTGCTAGCAGCCGGGACCACAACACCGGGGAGCTGTTTTTT. Translation gives CASSRDHNTGELFF.

This chain connects TRBV28 to TRBJ2-3; TRBD2 agrees at 8 bases. J lost 2 bases, V lost 7 bases, and 8 bases had no gene match. This CDR3 has 15 amino acids. The germline gives CDR1 MDHEN, CDR2 SYDVKM. Written as DNA, the CDR3 is TGTGCCAGCATCGGTGGCGGGAGGAACACAGATACGCAGTATTTT. It specifies CASIGGGRNTDTQYF. The full variable domain, completed using reference TRBV28 and TRBJ2-3, is DVKVTQSSRYLVKRTGEKVFLECVQDMDHENMFWYRQDPGLGLRLIYFSYDVKMKEKGDIPEGYSVSREKKERFSLILESASTNQTSMYLCASIGGGRNTDTQYFGPGTRLTVL.

The CDR3 here is CASSVGDRGEKLFF. CDR3 sequence (DNA): TGTGCCAGCAGTGTAGGGGACAGGGGTGAAAAACTGTTTTTT. The gene calls are TRBV6-1 and TRBJ1-4, with 10 bases matching TRBD1. Trimming at V came to 4 bases and at J to 7 bases, leaving 3 bases not matched to a gene. CDR3 length: 14 amino acids. The germline V gene has CDR1 MNHNS and CDR2 SASEGT.

The chain uses TRBV28 and TRBJ1-5; D is perhaps TRBD1 (5 bases). CDR1 MDHEN and CDR2 SYDVKM come from the germline V gene. The CDR3 runs to 16 residues. V lost 6 bases and J lost 2, with 17 bases in between. The chain's CDR3 is CASSRGRGWGNQPQHF. The CDR3 nucleotides are TGTGCCAGCAGCCGGGGGAGGGGATGGGGCAATCAGCCCCAGCATTTT. The full variable domain, with the rest looked up from reference TRBV28 and TRBJ1-5, is DVKVTQSSRYLVKRTGEKVFLECVQDMDHENMFWYRQDPGLGLRLIYFSYDVKMKEKGDIPEGYSVSREKKERFSLILESASTNQTSMYLCASSRGRGWGNQPQHFGDGTRLSIL.

The gene calls are TRBV6-6 and TRBJ2-3; weak D call: TRBD2 (5 bases). V was pared by 0 bases and J by 0 bases, with 10 bases between. Germline CDR1 and CDR2: MNHNY and SVGAGI (reference sequence). The CDR3 is 16 amino acids. The CDR3 region is CASSYSRAASTDTQYF. The CDR3 DNA follows: TGTGCCAGCAGTTACTCGAGGGCCGCTAGCACAGATACGCAGTATTTT.

The chain couples TRBV18 to TRBJ1-4, with 8 nucleotides matching TRBD1. Trimming took 5 bases from V and 7 from J; bases not matched to a gene: 6. The CDR3 extends over 14 amino acids. Per germline, CDR1 KGHSH and CDR2 LQKENI. The DNA for the CDR3 is TGTGCCAGCTCAATCCCGGGACAGGCTGAAAAACTGTTTTTT. Protein product: CASSIPGQAEKLFF.

V gene TRBV30 combines with J gene TRBJ2-2, with a tentative D call TRBD1 (5 bases). Trimming shortened V by 5 bases and J by 4 bases, and 20 bases separated the two germline ends. This CDR3 contains 16 residues. The germline CDR1 and CDR2 sequences are GTSNPN and SVGIG (reference sequence). The CDR3 here is CAWARAGLRTTGELFF. The DNA for the CDR3 is TGTGCCTGGGCCAGGGCAGGGTTGAGGACCACCGGGGAGCTGTTTTTT. Supplemented by reference TRBV30 and TRBJ2-2, the full variable domain reads SQTIHQWPATLVQPVGSPLSLECTVEGTSNPNLYWYRQAAGRGLQLLFYSVGIGQISSEVPQNLSASRPQDRQFILSSKKLLLSDSGFYLCAWARAGLRTTGELFFGEGSRLTVL.

The V and J genes are TRBV9 and TRBJ2-3, with a tentative D call TRBD2 (6 bases). Trimming removed 1 base at V and 5 bases at J, with 14 bases between. The germline gives CDR1 SGDLS, CDR2 YYNGEE. This CDR3 is built from 15 residues. The CDR3 reads CASSVRAIGGDTQYF. CDR3 in DNA: TGTGCCAGCAGCGTAAGGGCTATCGGGGGAGATACGCAGTATTTT.

The chain uses TRBV19 and TRBJ2-3; 8 nucleotides align to TRBD2. Germline V gene data show CDR1 as LNHDA and CDR2 as SQIVND (reference sequence). The CDR3 runs 15 residues. Unmatched junction bases numbered 14, after V lost 10 bases and J lost 5 bases. For the CDR3, the DNA is TGTGCCACTGCCATAAGCGGGAGTGAGATAGATACGCAGTATTTT. This codes for CATAISGSEIDTQYF.

J is TRBJ1-1 and V is TRBV30, with no clear D. Germline V CDR1 and CDR2: GTSNPN, SVGIG (reference sequence). V was clipped by 3 bases and J by 4 bases, with 9 bases between them. The CDR3 totals 12 residues. CDR3 sequence: CAWRRAGTEAFF. In nucleotides, the CDR3 is TGTGCCTGGAGAAGGGCCGGCACTGAAGCTTTCTTT.